A selection of T cell receptor beta chains follows, all from one sample in a study of shared clonotypes between healthy human individuals. Sequenced by immunoSEQ multiplex PCR; TCRdb stores in-frame clones only, minus some. The sample lists roughly 1,500,000 clones; nearly 99% were seen once. The sequenced sample was naive CD4+ T cells sorted from blood. The receptor source for this set is a man aged 25-40 years in good health. Both conserved end residues are part of each CDR3. A D gene is named only where the DNA matches it firmly.

>TRBV5-5|TRBD2|TRBJ2-3
CASSAGLALGTDTQYF
>TRBV18|.|TRBJ2-7
CASSRLQSPSTYEQYF
>TRBV7-9|TRBD1|TRBJ1-1
CASSLVTGGITEAFF
>TRBV7-6|.|TRBJ1-2
CASSMGPSPYGYTF
>TRBV14|.|TRBJ2-7
CASSQAGKQYF
>TRBV27|.|TRBJ2-3
CASKPSGSTDTQYF
>TRBV9|TRBD1|TRBJ2-2
CASSTPTGSTGELFF
>TRBV2|TRBD1|TRBJ2-1
CASSGDRRDEQFF
>TRBV5-3|TRBD1|TRBJ2-7
CARPGQGSYEQYF
>TRBV9|.|TRBJ1-2
CASSEIPGGGYTF
>TRBV6-1|TRBD1|TRBJ2-7
CASSETGGSYEQYF
>TRBV6-1|.|TRBJ1-4
CASSEGRANEKLFF
>TRBV5-1|.|TRBJ1-2
CASSLIDSYGYTF
>TRBV4-2|.|TRBJ2-1
CASSQVSYNEQFF
>TRBV9|TRBD1|TRBJ1-1
CASSIDRGPEAFF
>TRBV19|TRBD2|TRBJ2-1
CASKTSSSSSYNEQFF
>TRBV5-1|TRBD2|TRBJ2-3
CASTAAGPAGGGADTQYF
>TRBV15|.|TRBJ2-5
CATSRDPAGPGGLQETQYF
>TRBV28|.|TRBJ1-5
CASSLGYGRLKVQHF
>TRBV13|.|TRBJ2-1
CASSPPAARSNEQFF
>TRBV5-1|.|TRBJ1-1
CASSLEPGITEAFF
>TRBV27|.|TRBJ1-2
CASSLLGGAPDYGYTF
>TRBV30|.|TRBJ2-7
CAWSPDTYEQYF
>TRBV5-4|.|TRBJ2-5
CASSSRKETQYF
>TRBV30|.|TRBJ1-2
CAWSGGRGDYGYTF
>TRBV5-1|TRBD2|TRBJ2-2
CASSVYSGRADTGELFF
>TRBV6-6|TRBD1|TRBJ2-7
CASRPHDRGRSHEQYF
>TRBV10-3|TRBD2|TRBJ2-2
CAISEPSSGTTTGELFF
>TRBV7-9|TRBD1|TRBJ1-1
CASTASGTGYFLLEAFF
>TRBV28|TRBD2|TRBJ2-3
CASSSLGTSGRLGPDTQYF
>TRBV9|TRBD2|TRBJ2-5
CASSVEGSGRTQYF
>TRBV19|.|TRBJ2-7
CASSMPGRTYEQYF
>TRBV15|.|TRBJ2-3
CATSRDLRVVRGSTDTQYF
>TRBV9|TRBD2|TRBJ2-1
CASSVSLLAANEQFF
>TRBV5-1|TRBD1|TRBJ1-1
CASSFGTGLDTEAFF
>TRBV5-6|.|TRBJ2-2
CASSLGGRGELFF
>TRBV7-2|.|TRBJ2-2
CASTNTGELFF
>TRBV28|.|TRBJ2-2
CASSFPEGELFF
>TRBV29-1|.|TRBJ2-7
CSVGLGGTSYEQYF
>TRBV5-6|TRBD1|TRBJ2-5
CASSQLGTKDRVRETQYF